This is a list of T cell receptor beta chains from one sample in a study of OX40 agonist ivuxolimab in advanced cancers. Profiled with immunoSEQ multiplex PCR; TCRdb holds only in-frame clones, not every one. In the table there are 25,000 to 30,000 clones, approximately 90% of which are singletons. Specimen: CD4+ or CD8+ T cells sorted from blood, collected in a trial of the OX40 agonist ivuxolimab. Every receptor here comes from an adult with an advanced solid tumor such as melanoma, head and neck, liver or kidney cancer. CDR3s include the opening cysteine and the closing phenylalanine or tryptophan. The order of the fields is clone size, J gene, D gene, V gene, CDR3 protein, CDR3 DNA. A D gene is named only where the DNA matches it firmly. Clone size is shown for a subset of rows, as once, few, many or a class of expanded clone.

. | TRBJ1-2 | TRBD1 | TRBV7-8 | CASSLDYVPRGNNGYTF | TGTGCCAGCAGCTTAGACTATGTTCCCAGGGGGAATAATGGCTACACCTTC
once | TRBJ2-7 | . | TRBV6-1 | CASSEEVGALYEQYF | TGTGCCAGCAGTGAAGAGGTGGGGGCCCTCTACGAGCAGTACTTC
. | TRBJ2-7 | TRBD1 | TRBV10-1 | CASSESWDRGINEQYF | TGCGCCAGCAGTGAGTCGTGGGACAGGGGAATCAACGAGCAGTACTTC
. | TRBJ2-7 | . | TRBV2 | CASISAPGTVYEQYF | TGTGCCAGCATATCGGCGCCAGGGACGGTTTACGAGCAGTACTTC
. | TRBJ2-3 | . | TRBV15 | CATSRDPLSTDTQYF | TGTGCCACCAGCAGAGACCCCCTTTCCACAGATACGCAGTATTTT
. | TRBJ1-3 | TRBD1 | TRBV7-9 | CASRRTGRNSGNTIYF | TGTGCCAGCAGGAGGACAGGCCGGAACTCTGGAAACACCATATATTTT
once | TRBJ2-7 | TRBD2 | TRBV25-1 | CASSEYRGLAEYEQYF | TGTGCCAGCAGTGAATATAGGGGACTAGCGGAATACGAGCAGTACTTC
. | TRBJ1-3 | . | TRBV4-3 | CASSQVSSWTVGNTIYF | TGCGCCAGCAGCCAAGTCAGTTCTTGGACGGTTGGAAACACCATATATTTT
. | TRBJ2-5 | TRBD1 | TRBV15 | CATSRDRTGRRETQYF | TGTGCCACCAGCAGAGACCGGACAGGACGGCGAGAGACCCAGTACTTC
. | TRBJ1-1 | . | TRBV14 | CASSQGPLEGGTEAFF | TGTGCCAGCAGCCAAGGACCCTTGGAGGGGGGGACTGAAGCTTTCTTT
. | TRBJ2-5 | . | TRBV5-1 | CASSLVIQETQYF | TGCGCCAGCAGCTTGGTTATCCAAGAGACCCAGTACTTC